These T cell receptor beta chains were read from a single sample in a study of beta chain features in type 1 diabetes. The assay was immunoSEQ multiplex PCR, and TCRdb's table has in-frame clones only and misses some. The sample shows around 360,000 clones, about 12% of them seen only once. Input material: naive CD4+ T cells from blood. These receptors came from a woman younger than 35 with type 1 diabetes. Each CDR3 is given with its conserved first and last residue. Fields, in order: J gene, clone size, D gene, V gene, CDR3 DNA, CDR3 protein. A D gene is named only where the DNA matches it firmly. Some rows have no size entry. The others give once, few or many, or a class for an expanded clone.

>TRBJ2-5|-|TRBD2|TRBV4-3
TGCGCCAGCAGCCAAGATTGGTTGGGCGGGGGTGAACAAGAGACCCAGTACTTC
CASSQDWLGGGEQETQYF
>TRBJ2-7|few|-|TRBV29-1
TGCAGCGCCCGGGACAACTTATACGAGCAGTACTTC
CSARDNLYEQYF
>TRBJ1-6|few|-|TRBV9
TGTGCCAGCGGCCCCCTTTTGACAGGCCTTAATTCACCCCTCCACTTT
CASGPLLTGLNSPLHF
>TRBJ2-3|few|TRBD1|TRBV7-9
TGTGCCAGCAGCTTACAGGGGGCTAGCGCCTACACAGATACGCAGTATTTT
CASSLQGASAYTDTQYF
>TRBJ1-1|-|-|TRBV28
TGTGCCAGCTCGGCCCGGGGGGTAAGTGCTGAAGCTTTCTTT
CASSARGVSAEAFF
>TRBJ2-5|-|TRBD1|TRBV7-3
TGTGCCAGCAGCTCGGGACAGGGAGAAACCCAGTACTTC
CASSSGQGETQYF
>TRBJ2-5|-|-|TRBV10-3
TGTGCCACTCAACAGGATCAAGAGACCCAGTACTTC
CATQQDQETQYF
>TRBJ2-1|-|-|TRBV18
TGTGCCAGCTCACCGCCGGGGGACAATGAGCAGTTCTTC
CASSPPGDNEQFF
>TRBJ2-1|-|-|TRBV11-2
TGTGCCAGCAGCTTACGTGAGCAGTTCTTC
CASSLREQFF
>TRBJ2-7|few|-|TRBV5-1
TGCGCCAGCAGCCCCGACGGCTACTACGACGAGCAGTACTTC
CASSPDGYYDEQYF
>TRBJ1-1|few|-|TRBV5-4
TGTGCCAGCAGCTTGGCCCATAGCGGTTTATACACTGAAGCTTTCTTT
CASSLAHSGLYTEAFF
>TRBJ2-1|-|-|TRBV7-9
TGTGCCAGCCGAAAAGCAAATGAGCAGTTCTTC
CASRKANEQFF
>TRBJ2-7|few|-|TRBV15
TGTGCCACCAGCCCACAGGGCTACGAGCAGTACTTC
CATSPQGYEQYF
>TRBJ1-6|-|TRBD1|TRBV5-1
TGCGCCAGCAGCAGAAACATGGGACAGAACAATTCACCCCTCCACTTT
CASSRNMGQNNSPLHF
>TRBJ2-3|few|TRBD1|TRBV11-2
TGTGCCAGCAGCTTTTGGGACAGGACCACAGATACGCAGTATTTT
CASSFWDRTTDTQYF
>TRBJ2-1|few|-|TRBV20-1
TGCAGTGTTTCCAGGTACAATGAGCAGTTCTTC
CSVSRYNEQFF
>TRBJ2-2|few|-|TRBV6-6
TGTGCCAGCGTCGGCGGGGAGCTGTTTTTT
CASVGGELFF
>TRBJ2-7|-|TRBD2|TRBV28
TGTGCCAGTACGAGAGGGAGGGTAAGCTACGAGCAGTACTTC
CASTRGRVSYEQYF
>TRBJ2-3|-|-|TRBV5-1
TGCGCCAGCAGCTTGGGAGCGACGCAGTATTTT
CASSLGATQYF
>TRBJ1-2|-|-|TRBV30
TGTGCCTGGAGTGGGGGGACTCTTGGCTACACCTTC
CAWSGGTLGYTF
>TRBJ2-7|few|TRBD1|TRBV19
TGTGCCAGTAGTATATGGGGGACAGACTACGAGCAGTACTTC
CASSIWGTDYEQYF
>TRBJ2-1|few|TRBD2|TRBV29-1
TGCAGCGTCCTCGGGGGGATGTCAGGCTCACGGGGTGAGCAGTTCTTC
CSVLGGMSGSRGEQFF
>TRBJ2-1|few|TRBD2|TRBV9
TGTGCCAGCAGCGGTCGTGAGGCTAGCGGCTACAATGAGCAGTTCTTC
CASSGREASGYNEQFF
>TRBJ2-7|-|-|TRBV7-9
TGTGCCAGCAGCTTAGAAGAGCGGGAGCAGTACTTC
CASSLEEREQYF
>TRBJ1-1|-|-|TRBV23-1
TGCGCCAGCACTACGCCTAGATCTAACACTGAAGCTTTCTTT
CASTTPRSNTEAFF
>TRBJ1-2|-|-|TRBV5-5
TGTGCCAGCAGCCTAAGAACCGGGACAAGGAACTATGGCTACACCTTC
CASSLRTGTRNYGYTF
>TRBJ2-3|few|-|TRBV29-1
TGCAGCGTTGAAGTGGGGGCGTCGGATACGCAGTATTTT
CSVEVGASDTQYF
>TRBJ1-1|-|-|TRBV9
TGTGCCAGCAGCGTAGTCGGTGTGAACACTGAAGCTTTCTTT
CASSVVGVNTEAFF
>TRBJ2-7|few|-|TRBV5-1
TGCGCCAGCAGCTTGGTCGGGGGAAACTCCTACGAGCAGTACTTC
CASSLVGGNSYEQYF
>TRBJ1-5|few|-|TRBV30
TGTGCCTGGAGTTTTGGGGGGAATCAGCCCCAGCATTTT
CAWSFGGNQPQHF
>TRBJ2-7|few|-|TRBV14
TGTGCCAGCAGCCAGAGGGTAAATCCCTCCTACGAGCAGTACTTC
CASSQRVNPSYEQYF
>TRBJ2-7|few|TRBD2|TRBV7-2
TGTGCCAGCAGCTTAGGGGGAGGGGAAGGCTACGAGCAGTACTTC
CASSLGGGEGYEQYF
>TRBJ2-7|-|TRBD2|TRBV11-1
TGTGCCAGCAGCTTAGCGCCCCCGGGACTAGCAGTAAACTACGAGCAGTACTTC
CASSLAPPGLAVNYEQYF
>TRBJ2-3|few|TRBD2|TRBV5-1
TGCGCCAGCAGGGTTCCAGCGGGAGTTTTGGCAGATACGCAGTATTTT
CASRVPAGVLADTQYF
>TRBJ2-5|-|-|TRBV6-5
TGTGCCAGCAGTTACTCAGGAGGTCAAGAGACCCAGTACTTC
CASSYSGGQETQYF
>TRBJ2-7|few|-|TRBV30
TGTGCCTGGAGCCTGGGGGGAGGGCAGTACTTC
CAWSLGGGQYF
>TRBJ2-7|few|-|TRBV6-5
TGTGCCAGCAGTTACTCTAGAGCCCCACCCTACGAGCAGTACTTC
CASSYSRAPPYEQYF
>TRBJ2-1|-|TRBD2|TRBV25-1
TGTGCCAGCAGTGAATTGACTAGCGGGGGTAACAATGAGCAGTTCTTC
CASSELTSGGNNEQFF
>TRBJ1-5|few|TRBD1|TRBV30
TGTGCCTGGAGTGCGGGACAGGGTGGCAATCAGCCCCAGCATTTT
CAWSAGQGGNQPQHF
>TRBJ2-7|-|TRBD1|TRBV30
TGTGCCTGGACACCACCGACAGGGGATCGCGAGCAGTACTTC
CAWTPPTGDREQYF